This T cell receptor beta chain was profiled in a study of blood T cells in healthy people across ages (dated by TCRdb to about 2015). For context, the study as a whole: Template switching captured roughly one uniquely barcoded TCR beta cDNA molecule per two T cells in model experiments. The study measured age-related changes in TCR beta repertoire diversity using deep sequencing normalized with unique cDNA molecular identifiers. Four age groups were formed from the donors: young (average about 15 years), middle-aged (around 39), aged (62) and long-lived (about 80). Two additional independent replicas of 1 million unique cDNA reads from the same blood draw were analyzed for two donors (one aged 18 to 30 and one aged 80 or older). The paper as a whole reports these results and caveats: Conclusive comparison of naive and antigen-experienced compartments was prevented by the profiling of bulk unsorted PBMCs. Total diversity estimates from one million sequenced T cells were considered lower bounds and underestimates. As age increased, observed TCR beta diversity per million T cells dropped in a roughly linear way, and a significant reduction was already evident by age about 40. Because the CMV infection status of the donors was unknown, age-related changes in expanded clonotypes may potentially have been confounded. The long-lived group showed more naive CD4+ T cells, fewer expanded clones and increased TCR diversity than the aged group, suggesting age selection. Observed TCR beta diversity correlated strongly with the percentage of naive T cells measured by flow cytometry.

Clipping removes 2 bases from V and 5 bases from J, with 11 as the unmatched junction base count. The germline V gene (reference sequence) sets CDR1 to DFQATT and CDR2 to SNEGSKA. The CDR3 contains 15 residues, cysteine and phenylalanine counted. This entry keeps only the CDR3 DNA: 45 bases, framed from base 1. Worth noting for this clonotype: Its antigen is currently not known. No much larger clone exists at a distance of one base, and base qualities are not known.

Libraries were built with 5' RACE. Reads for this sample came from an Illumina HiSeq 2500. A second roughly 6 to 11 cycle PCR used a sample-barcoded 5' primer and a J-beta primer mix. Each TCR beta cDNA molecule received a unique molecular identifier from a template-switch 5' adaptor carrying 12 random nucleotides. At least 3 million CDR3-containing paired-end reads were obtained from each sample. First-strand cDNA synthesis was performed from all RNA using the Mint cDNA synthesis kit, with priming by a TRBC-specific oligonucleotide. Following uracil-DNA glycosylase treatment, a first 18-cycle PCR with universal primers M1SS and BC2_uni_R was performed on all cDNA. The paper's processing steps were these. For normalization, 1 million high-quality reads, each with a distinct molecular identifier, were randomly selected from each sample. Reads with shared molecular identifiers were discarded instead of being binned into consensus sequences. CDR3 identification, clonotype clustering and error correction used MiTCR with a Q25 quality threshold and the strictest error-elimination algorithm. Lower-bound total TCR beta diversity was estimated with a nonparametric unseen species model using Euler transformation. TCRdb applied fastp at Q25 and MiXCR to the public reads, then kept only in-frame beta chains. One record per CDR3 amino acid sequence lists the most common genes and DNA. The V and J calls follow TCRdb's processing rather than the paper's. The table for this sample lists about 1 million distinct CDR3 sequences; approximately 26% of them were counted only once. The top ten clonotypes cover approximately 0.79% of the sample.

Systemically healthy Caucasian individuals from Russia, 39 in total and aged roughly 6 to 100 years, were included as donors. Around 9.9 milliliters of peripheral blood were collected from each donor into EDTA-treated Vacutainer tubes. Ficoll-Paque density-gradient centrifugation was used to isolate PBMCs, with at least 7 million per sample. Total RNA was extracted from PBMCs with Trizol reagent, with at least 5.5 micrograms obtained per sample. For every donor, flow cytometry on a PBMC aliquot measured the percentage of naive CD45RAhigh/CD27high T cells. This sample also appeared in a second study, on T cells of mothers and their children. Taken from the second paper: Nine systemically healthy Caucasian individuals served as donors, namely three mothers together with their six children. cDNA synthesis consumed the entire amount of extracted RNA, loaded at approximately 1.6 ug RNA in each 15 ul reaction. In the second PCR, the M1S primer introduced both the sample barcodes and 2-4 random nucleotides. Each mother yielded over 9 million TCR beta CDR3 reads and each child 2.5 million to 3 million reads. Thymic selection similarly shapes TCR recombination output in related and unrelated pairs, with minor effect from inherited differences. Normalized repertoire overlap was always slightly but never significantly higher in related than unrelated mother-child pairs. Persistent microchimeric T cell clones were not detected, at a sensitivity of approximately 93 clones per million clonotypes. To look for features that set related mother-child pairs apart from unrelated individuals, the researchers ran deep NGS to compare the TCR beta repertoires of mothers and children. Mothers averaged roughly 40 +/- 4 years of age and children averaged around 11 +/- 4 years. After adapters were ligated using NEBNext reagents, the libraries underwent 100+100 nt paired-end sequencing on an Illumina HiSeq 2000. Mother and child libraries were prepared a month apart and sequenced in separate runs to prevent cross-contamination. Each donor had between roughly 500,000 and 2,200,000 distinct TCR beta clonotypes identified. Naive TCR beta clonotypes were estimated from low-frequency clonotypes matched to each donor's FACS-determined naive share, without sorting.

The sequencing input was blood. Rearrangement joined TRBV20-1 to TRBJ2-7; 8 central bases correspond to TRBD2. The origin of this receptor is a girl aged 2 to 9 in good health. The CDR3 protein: CSARLPGLALDEQYF. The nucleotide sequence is TGCAGTGCTAGATTACCAGGACTAGCTTTGGACGAGCAGTACTTC.